Listed here are 5 T cell receptor beta chains from one sample, sequenced in a study of blood T cell repertoires in COVID-19 (dated by TCRdb to 2018 to 2021). The library relied on the immunoSEQ multiplex PCR assay. Drawn from immuneACCESS, this table holds only the in-frame rearrangements with V and J called that TCRdb kept. Clones are partly lost; checked studies trace under half to an unresolved V gene and leave the rest unexplained. The sample table lists approximately 200,000 clones, roughly 84% of them with a count of one. The leading ten clones occupy 10% to 13% of the sample. Sequenced input: peripheral blood. These receptors came from an elderly woman with COVID-19, enrolled during active disease.

This chain joins TRBV21-1 and TRBJ2-2; TRBD1, the table's D call, lacks a check against the DNA. TRBV21-1 is deemed a pseudogene. The CDR3 runs to 14 residues. This chain's CDR3 is CASSKVGASGELFF. DNA for the CDR3: TGTGCCAGCAGCAAAGTAGGGGCTAGCGGGGAGCTGTTTTTT.

The J gene is TRBJ2-1, the V gene TRBV5-1, with 9 bases fitting TRBD1. Unmatched junction bases numbered 6, after V lost 0 bases and J lost 5 bases. CDR1 is SGHRS and CDR2 is YFSETQ in the germline V gene. This CDR3 has 16 residues. The CDR3 reads CASSLGGTGTHNEQFF. CDR3 sequence (DNA): TGCGCCAGCAGCTTGGGGGGGACAGGGACCCACAATGAGCAGTTCTTC.

This clone occurred a few times. J is TRBJ2-2 and V is TRBV5-4, with TRBD1 matching over 9 bases. In germline, CDR1 is SGHNT, CDR2 YYREEE (reference sequence). The CDR3 contains 17 residues. V dropped 4 bases and J dropped 0; count of bases not matched to a gene: 7. The DNA of the CDR3 is TGTGCCAGCAGCAGGGGACAGGGACCGTCGAACACCGGGGAGCTGTTTTTT. Residues: CASSRGQGPSNTGELFF. The variable domain in full, completed from reference TRBV5-4 and TRBJ2-2, reads ETGVTQSPTHLIKTRGQQVTLRCSSQSGHNTVSWYQQALGQGPQFIFQYYREEENGRGNFPPRFSGLQFPNYSSELNVNALELDDSALYLCASSRGQGPSNTGELFFGEGSRLTVL.

This clone has a single count. The chain carries TRBV18 and TRBJ2-7; weak D call: TRBD1 (6 bases). From germline, CDR1 is KGHSH and CDR2 LQKENI. This CDR3 spans 15 amino acids. Trimming shortened V by 3 bases and J by 6 bases, and 18 bases separated the two germline ends. Here the CDR3 DNA reads TGTGCCAGCTCACCGCGACAGGAAGAGGGCAGCGAGCAGTACGTC. Translating it yields CASSPRQEEGSEQYV.

In nucleotides, the CDR3 is TGTGCCAGCAGCCGCGACGCGGGGGGACTTGAAAAACTGTTTTTT. Translating gives CASSRDAGGLEKLFF. The rearrangement joins TRBV5-6 to TRBJ1-4, with a possible D match to TRBD1 (5 bases). CDR1 and CDR2 (germline): SGHDT, YYEEEE. The CDR3 runs to 15 residues. V lost 4 bases and J lost 7, with 17 bases in between.